This T cell receptor (beta chain) was recorded in a study of T cell responses to AZD1222 COVID-19 vaccine. Overall study results and limits: No repertoire was sampled before or during the peak T cell response, only after it.

V shed 6 bases and J shed 3 bases, with 20 bases lying between them. The CDR3 contains 16 residues. The germline gives CDR1 MNHEY, CDR2 SMNVEV (reference sequence). On this clone: Its antigen remains unknown.

Here immunoSEQ multiplex PCR was the method, and the copy in TCRdb shows in-frame clones only, minus some. The sample has about 140,000 clones, roughly 92% seen once. The sequencing used peripheral blood, collected on day 0 of AZD1222 vaccination. The TCR sequence derives from an adult in good health. The chain combines TRBV27 with TRBJ1-2; D gene unclear. CDR3 coding DNA: TGTGCCAGCAGCCATCGGACCGCTAATTCGGACTATGGCTACACCTTC. Its protein product is CASSHRTANSDYGYTF.